One sample yielded the 25 T cell receptor beta chains listed below, sequenced in a study of PD-1 blockade in mismatch repair-deficient tumors (dated by TCRdb to 2016 to 2017). The library was generated by the immunoSEQ multiplex PCR assay. TCRdb retrieved this table from immuneACCESS and kept in-frame rearrangements only. Not all clones are present; in checked studies, unresolved V genes account for under half, and no reason is known for the remainder. In this sample the table shows around 100,000 clones, 82% of which occur a single time. Approximately 6.5% of the sample rests with the top ten. The sequencing used peripheral blood, collected about eight months after starting pembrolizumab. The receptors were sampled from an adult with mismatch repair-deficient cancer.

The rearrangement uses TRBV7-9 and TRBJ1-3; weak D call: TRBD1 (5 bases). CDR3 length: 14 amino acids. Deletions cut 4 bases from V and 2 bases from J, with 9 bases between. Germline values: CDR1 SEHNR, CDR2 FQNEAQ (reference sequence). Here the CDR3 DNA reads TGTGCCAGCAGCTCGGGGGGTCCTGGAAACACCATATATTTT. Translating it yields CASSSGGPGNTIYF.

A word on this clone: One junction end disagrees with the germline gene, perhaps due to a read error. The chain recombines TRBV6-1 with TRBJ2-7; TRBD2 matches 10 bases. CDR3 length: 14 residues. Germline CDR1 and CDR2: MNHNS and SASEGT. The CDR3 here is CASREAGGPYEQYF. CDR3 nucleotide sequence: TGTGCCAGCAGGGAAGCGGGAGGGCCATACGAGCAGTACTTC.

This chain links TRBV4-1 with TRBJ2-6; 7 positions agree with TRBD1. Germline V CDR1 and CDR2: MGHRA, YSYEKL. V lost 1 base and J lost 0; bases outside the gene matches: 0. This CDR3 has 16 residues. The CDR3 bases are TGCGCCAGCAGCCAAGCAGGGGGCTCTGGGGCCAACGTCCTGACTTTC. Its protein is CASSQAGGSGANVLTF.

V usage is TRBV7-2 and J usage is TRBJ1-5, with D possibly being TRBD1 (6 bases). CDR3 length: 17 residues. Germline lookup yields CDR1 SGHTA and CDR2 FQGNSA. V lost 6 bases and J lost 2, with 20 bases in between. The CDR3 spells CASRGGPGRAGNQPQHF. The DNA for the CDR3 is TGTGCCAGCAGAGGGGGGCCTGGCAGGGCGGGCAATCAGCCCCAGCATTTT.

This chain connects TRBV27 to TRBJ2-1, with 8 bases lining up with TRBD2. The CDR3 totals 13 residues. The germline gives CDR1 MNHEY, CDR2 SMNVEV (reference sequence). V lost 3 bases to trimming and J lost 14 bases; unmatched junction nucleotides: 9. The CDR3 sequence is CASSFSIAGLEFF. The CDR3 DNA reads TGTGCCAGCAGTTTTAGTATCGCGGGACTAGAGTTCTTC.

This sequence joins TRBV7-8 and TRBJ2-7, with 7 bases fitting TRBD1. J gave up 6 bases and V 5 bases, and 4 bases lay outside the gene matches. CDR3 length: 12 residues. Germline CDR1 and CDR2: SGHVS and FQNEAQ. The DNA for the CDR3 is TGTGCCAGCAGCCGAGCAGGGGGCGAGCAGTACTTC. Its translation is CASSRAGGEQYF.

V and J are TRBV9 and TRBJ2-1; the match to TRBD2 covers 9 bases. The CDR3 is made up of 18 amino acids. V shed 3 bases and J 5 bases; nucleotides not matched to a gene: 15. Per the germline V gene, CDR1 is SGDLS and CDR2 is YYNGEE. CDR3 sequence (DNA): TGTGCCAGCAGCGAGAATACAAGGGGCGGGAGGGAAGACAATGAGCAGTTCTTC. This codes for CASSENTRGGREDNEQFF.

The J gene is TRBJ2-5, the V gene TRBV5-4, with TRBD1 as a possible D gene (5 bases). The ends were cut back, 2 bases at V and 2 bases at J, with 13 bases in the middle. CDR3 length: 15 residues. CDR1 is SGHNT and CDR2 is YYREEE in the germline V gene (reference sequence). CDR3 nucleotides: TGTGCCAGCAGCTTAACCCAACGGACACAAGAGACCCAGTACTTC. Encoded protein: CASSLTQRTQETQYF.

The chain's CDR3 is CASRLGRGKRERNEQFF. CDR3 nucleotides: TGTGCAAGTCGCTTAGGGCGGGGGAAGCGGGAGAGAAATGAGCAGTTCTTC. The chain combines TRBV12-2 with TRBJ2-1; the D call of TRBD2 is as the table states it, not checked on the DNA. TRBV12-2 is a listed pseudogene. The CDR3 runs to 17 residues.

This chain links TRBV27 with TRBJ1-1; the D gene is possibly TRBD1 (5 bases). With 6 bases removed from V and 1 base from J, the gap between germline ends came to 6 bases. CDR3 length equals 12 residues. Germline CDR1 is MNHEY and CDR2 is SMNVEV (reference sequence). In DNA, the CDR3 is TGTGCCAGCAGGGGGGGGAACACTGAAGCTTTCTTT. It translates to CASRGGNTEAFF.

The chain carries TRBV11-2 and TRBJ2-7, with 7 nucleotides matching TRBD1. V trimming: 5 bases; J trimming: 5 bases; junction bases outside the gene matches: 24. Germline V lookup: CDR1 SGHAT, CDR2 FQNNGV. This CDR3 region has 19 residues. The CDR3 coding sequence is TGTGCCAGCAGCCCCAGCAGGGGGACCCACGACCAACGAGTCCACGAGCAGTACTTC. It translates to CASSPSRGTHDQRVHEQYF. The variable domain in full, with the rest retrieved from reference TRBV11-2 and TRBJ2-7, is EAGVAQSPRYKIIEKRQSVAFWCNPISGHATLYWYQQILGQGPKLLIQFQNNGVVDDSQLPKDRFSAERLKGVDSTLKIQPAKLEDSAVYLCASSPSRGTHDQRVHEQYFGPGTRLTVT.

The chain links TRBV7-9 to TRBJ2-3, with D perhaps given as TRBD1 or TRBD2 (5 bases each). CDR1 and CDR2 from the germline V gene are SEHNR and FQNEAQ (reference sequence). The CDR3 runs 16 residues. Trimming took off 5 bases at V and 0 bases at J, with 15 bases between the two ends. CDR3 DNA sequence: TGTGCCAGCAGCCAAACCGGGACGTCAAGCACAGATACGCAGTATTTT. Protein: CASSQTGTSSTDTQYF.

The rearrangement joins TRBV30 to TRBJ2-1; D perhaps matches TRBD1 (6 bases). The V end lost 3 bases, the J end lost 5 bases, and 14 bases lay between the germline ends. Per the germline V gene, CDR1 is GTSNPN and CDR2 is SVGIG (reference sequence). The CDR3 is 14 amino acids. The CDR3: CAWRVQGPNNEQFF. CDR3 DNA sequence: TGTGCCTGGAGGGTACAGGGTCCCAACAATGAGCAGTTCTTC.

This clone was picked up one time. V usage is TRBV6-5 and J usage is TRBJ2-7; 7 bases are shared with TRBD1. V was pared by 0 bases and J by 6 bases, with 5 bases of the junction left unmatched. The CDR3 loop spans 14 amino acids. Germline V CDR1 and CDR2: MNHEY, SVGAGI. CDR3 protein: CASSYSRGQGEQYF. DNA for the CDR3: TGTGCCAGCAGTTACTCGAGGGGGCAAGGCGAGCAGTACTTC.

The CDR3 sequence: CAARGGYNYEQYF. The CDR3 DNA reads TGTGCCGCAAGAGGGGGTTATAACTACGAGCAGTACTTC. V gene TRBV30 combines with J gene TRBJ2-7; tentative D call: TRBD1 (6 bases). The CDR3 sequence is 13 residues long. Looked up from germline, CDR1 is GTSNPN and CDR2 is SVGIG (reference sequence). The V end was cut by 8 bases, the J end by 3 bases, with 17 bases between.

The V and J genes are TRBV7-9 and TRBJ1-4, with 7 bases matching TRBD1. V trimming: 2 bases; J trimming: 6 bases; junction bases outside the gene matches: 3. The germline V gene has CDR1 SEHNR and CDR2 FQNEAQ (reference sequence). The CDR3 extends over 14 amino acids. CDR3 in DNA: TGTGCCAGCAGCTTATTAGGGGGCGATGAAAAACTGTTTTTT. Protein sequence: CASSLLGGDEKLFF. Filled out from reference TRBV7-9 and TRBJ1-4, the complete variable domain reads DTGVSQNPRHKITKRGQNVTFRCDPISEHNRLYWYRQTLGQGPEFLTYFQNEAQLEKSRLLSDRFSAERPKGSFSTLEIQRTEQGDSAMYLCASSLLGGDEKLFFGSGTQLSVL.

J is TRBJ2-1 and V is TRBV6-4; TRBD1 is a possible D gene (7 bases). Germline CDR1 reads MRHNA; CDR2 reads SNTAGT. The CDR3 covers 21 residues. V was cut by 0 bases and J by 1 base, with 25 bases left in between. CDR3 residues: CASSDSIDRVGGKGSYNEQFF. CDR3 coding DNA: TGTGCCAGCAGTGACTCAATCGACAGGGTTGGGGGGAAGGGGTCCTACAATGAGCAGTTCTTC.

This chain links TRBV27 with TRBJ1-5; 8 positions agree with TRBD1. The ends lost 4 bases at V and 7 bases at J; junction bases unmatched: 6. The CDR3 sequence is 14 residues long. Germline V gene lookup returns CDR1 MNHEY and CDR2 SMNVEV (reference sequence). The CDR3 sequence is CASSSRQGRQPQHF. Here the CDR3 DNA reads TGTGCCAGCAGTTCAAGACAGGGGAGGCAGCCCCAGCATTTT.

The J gene is TRBJ2-3, the V gene TRBV6-1; 9 bases match TRBD2. V shed 7 bases and J 7 bases; nucleotides not matched to a gene: 9. The CDR3 runs 14 residues. Germline CDR1 and CDR2: MNHNS and SASEGT. The CDR3 protein is CASMLSGSVNTQYF. The CDR3 DNA follows: TGTGCCAGCATGCTTAGCGGGAGTGTAAATACGCAGTATTTT.

This clone came up once. The V call is TRBV4-1, the J call TRBJ1-1; D gene unclear. V lost 4 bases, J lost 1 base, and 16 bases lay in between. From germline, CDR1 is MGHRA and CDR2 YSYEKL. This CDR3 is 16 amino acids long. The CDR3 sequence is CASSLLGRSKNTEAFF. The CDR3 nucleotides are TGCGCCAGCAGCCTCTTAGGACGTTCGAAGAACACTGAAGCTTTCTTT.

This chain uses TRBV2 with TRBJ1-5, with a possible D match to TRBD1 (5 bases). Trimming took 5 bases from V and 2 from J, leaving 13 bases between them. Germline assignment: CDR1 SNHLY and CDR2 FYNNEI. There are 15 residues in the CDR3. The CDR3 nucleotides are TGTGCCAGCAGTATTGGGCAGGGTGGCAATCAGCCCCAGCATTTT. This encodes CASSIGQGGNQPQHF.

This sequence joins TRBV28 and TRBJ2-5; D unresolved. The CDR3 consists of 14 residues. CDR1 is MDHEN, CDR2 SYDVKM, per germline. The V and J ends lost 2 bases and 4 bases respectively, with 11 bases between them. The CDR3 loop reads CASSLMSLGETQYF. For the CDR3, the DNA is TGTGCCAGCAGTTTAATGTCGTTGGGAGAGACCCAGTACTTC.

The rearrangement joins TRBV29-1 to TRBJ1-4; 9 positions agree with TRBD1. The trim removed 7 bases at V and 6 bases at J, leaving 3 bases unmatched. This CDR3 comprises 12 residues. Germline CDR1 reads SQVTM; CDR2 reads ANQGSEA. CDR3 in DNA: TGCAGCGGCAGACAGGGGGATGAAAAACTGTTTTTT. Its translation is CSGRQGDEKLFF.

V and J are TRBV7-2 and TRBJ2-7, with 9 bases identical to TRBD1. Germline V gene sequence: CDR1 SGHTA, CDR2 FQGNSA. This CDR3 comprises 13 residues. With 5 bases clipped from V and 3 bases from J, the junction kept 2 bases outside the gene matches. The DNA of the CDR3 is TGTGCCAGCAGCCGGGACAGGGACTACGAGCAGTACTTC. As protein: CASSRDRDYEQYF. Combining the CDR3 with reference TRBV7-2 and TRBJ2-7 gives the whole variable domain GAGVSQSPSNKVTEKGKDVELRCDPISGHTALYWYRQSLGQGLEFLIYFQGNSAPDKSGLPSDRFSAERTGGSVSTLTIQRTQQEDSAVYLCASSRDRDYEQYFGPGTRLTVT.

To note about this clone: Germline and junction disagree at one end, which may indicate a read error. The chain employs TRBV7-6 and TRBJ1-3; TRBD1 is a possible D gene (5 bases). CDR1 SGHVS and CDR2 FNYEAQ come from the germline V gene. The CDR3 length is 16 residues. The CDR3 region is CASSVAWGQPGNTIYF. DNA of the CDR3: TGTGCCAGCAGCGTAGCTTGGGGCCAGCCGGGAAACACCATATATTTT.